The source of this T cell receptor (beta chain) is a study of OX40 agonist ivuxolimab in advanced cancers. Study-level information: Patients were dosed intravenously with ivuxolimab at 0.01 to 10 mg/kg every 2 weeks. Every patient in dose escalation had hepatocellular carcinoma, melanoma, renal cell or head and neck cancer.

This clone was counted only a few times. Antigen: not known. V was cut by 0 bases and J by 4 bases, with 16 bases left in between. Per germline, CDR1 SGDLS and CDR2 YYNGEE. This CDR3 contains 16 residues. Produced via immunoSEQ multiplex PCR; TCRdb's table is partial and in-frame only. The sample holds about 72,000 clones, almost 90% seen once. Findings and caveats of the study: On average, CD8+ T cells had more expanded clones than CD4+.

Sampling times: baseline, cycle 4 day 1, cycle 7 day 1. The source of this sequence is an adult with an advanced solid tumor such as melanoma, head and neck, liver or kidney cancer. The chain employs TRBV9 and TRBJ2-5; D call uncertain. The sample here was CD4+ or CD8+ T cells sorted from blood, taken in a trial of the OX40 agonist ivuxolimab. The CDR3 loop is CASSVAPRWEGETQYF. The CDR3 region has the DNA TGTGCCAGCAGCGTAGCCCCCCGCTGGGAAGGAGAGACCCAGTACTTC.